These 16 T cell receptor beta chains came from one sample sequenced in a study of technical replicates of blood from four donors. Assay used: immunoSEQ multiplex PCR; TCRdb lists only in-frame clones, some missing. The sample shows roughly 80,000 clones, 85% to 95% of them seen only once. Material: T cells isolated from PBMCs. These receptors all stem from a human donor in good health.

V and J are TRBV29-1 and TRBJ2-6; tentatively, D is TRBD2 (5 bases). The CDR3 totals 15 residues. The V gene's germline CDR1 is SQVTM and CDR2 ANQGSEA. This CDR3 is CSGIAFVAGANVLTF. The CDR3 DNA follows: TGCAGTGGGATAGCGTTTGTGGCTGGGGCCAACGTCCTGACTTTC. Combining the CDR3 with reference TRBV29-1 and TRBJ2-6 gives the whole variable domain SAVISQKPSRDICQRGTSLTIQCQVDSQVTMMFWYRQQPGQSLTLIATANQGSEATYESGFVIDKFPISRPNLTFSTLTVSNMSPEDSSIYLCSGIAFVAGANVLTFGAGSRLTVL.

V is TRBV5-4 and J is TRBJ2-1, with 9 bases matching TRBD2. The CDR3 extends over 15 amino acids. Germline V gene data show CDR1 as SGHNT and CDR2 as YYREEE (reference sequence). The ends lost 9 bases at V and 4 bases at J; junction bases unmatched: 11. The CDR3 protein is CAILPLGLAYNEQFF. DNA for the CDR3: TGTGCCATCCTCCCACTGGGACTAGCTTACAATGAGCAGTTCTTC.

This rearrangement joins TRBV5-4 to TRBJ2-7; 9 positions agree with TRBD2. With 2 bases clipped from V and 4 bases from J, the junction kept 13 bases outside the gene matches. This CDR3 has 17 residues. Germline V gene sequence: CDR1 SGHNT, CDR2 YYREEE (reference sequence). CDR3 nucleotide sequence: TGTGCCAGCAGCTTCCATAGCGGGAGAAGGGATAGGTACGAGCAGTACTTC. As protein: CASSFHSGRRDRYEQYF.

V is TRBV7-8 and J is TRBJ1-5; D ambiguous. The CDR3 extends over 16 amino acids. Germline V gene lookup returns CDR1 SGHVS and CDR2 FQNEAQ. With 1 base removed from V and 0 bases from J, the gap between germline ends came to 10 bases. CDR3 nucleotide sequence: TGTGCCAGCAGCTTAGGGGGAGCTAATAGCAATCAGCCCCAGCATTTT. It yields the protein CASSLGGANSNQPQHF.

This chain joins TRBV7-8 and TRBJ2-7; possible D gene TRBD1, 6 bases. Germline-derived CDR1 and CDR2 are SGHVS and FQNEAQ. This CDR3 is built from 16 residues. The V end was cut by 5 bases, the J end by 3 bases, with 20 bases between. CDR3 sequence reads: CASSVNTGNPHYEQYF. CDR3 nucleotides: TGTGCCAGCAGCGTAAACACAGGGAACCCCCACTACGAGCAGTACTTC.

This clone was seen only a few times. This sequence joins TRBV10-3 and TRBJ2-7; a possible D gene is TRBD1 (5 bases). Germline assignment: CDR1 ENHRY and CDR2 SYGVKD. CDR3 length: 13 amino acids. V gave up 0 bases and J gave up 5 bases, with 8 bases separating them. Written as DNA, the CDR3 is TGTGCCATCAGTGAGTCGGACACCAACGAGCAGTACTTC. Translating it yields CAISESDTNEQYF.

Here the CDR3 DNA reads TGTGCCAGCAGCTTAGTAAGCGGCACGAGGGACTACGAGCAGTACTTC. Residues: CASSLVSGTRDYEQYF. This rearrangement joins TRBV7-2 to TRBJ2-7, with D possibly matching TRBD2 (5 bases). The germline V gene encodes CDR1 SGHTA and CDR2 FQGNSA. Trimming removed 1 base at V and 3 bases at J, with 16 bases between. This CDR3 spans 16 amino acids. The full variable domain, its missing parts supplied by reference TRBV7-2 and TRBJ2-7, is GAGVSQSPSNKVTEKGKDVELRCDPISGHTALYWYRQSLGQGLEFLIYFQGNSAPDKSGLPSDRFSAERTGGSVSTLTIQRTQQEDSAVYLCASSLVSGTRDYEQYFGPGTRLTVT.

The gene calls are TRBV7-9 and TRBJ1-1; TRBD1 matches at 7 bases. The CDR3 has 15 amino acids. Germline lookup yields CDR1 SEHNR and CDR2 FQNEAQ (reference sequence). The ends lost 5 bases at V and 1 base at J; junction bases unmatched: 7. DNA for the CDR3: TGTGCCAGCAGCCCGAGGGACAGCCGGAACACTGAAGCTTTCTTT. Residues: CASSPRDSRNTEAFF.

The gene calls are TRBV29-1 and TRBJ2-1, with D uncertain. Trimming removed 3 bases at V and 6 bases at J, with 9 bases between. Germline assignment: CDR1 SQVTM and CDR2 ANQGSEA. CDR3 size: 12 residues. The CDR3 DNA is TGCAGCGTTGAGGCGACTCCCAATGAGCAGTTCTTC. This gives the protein CSVEATPNEQFF.

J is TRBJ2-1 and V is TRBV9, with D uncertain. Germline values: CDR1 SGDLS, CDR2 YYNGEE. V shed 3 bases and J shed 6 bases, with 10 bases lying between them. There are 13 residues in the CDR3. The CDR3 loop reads CASSGSEFNEQFF. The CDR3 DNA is TGTGCCAGCAGCGGGTCAGAATTCAATGAGCAGTTCTTC. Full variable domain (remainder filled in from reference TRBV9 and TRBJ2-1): DSGVTQTPKHLITATGQRVTLRCSPRSGDLSVYWYQQSLDQGLQFLIQYYNGEERAKGNILERFSAQQFPDLHSELNLSSLELGDSALYFCASSGSEFNEQFFGPGTRLTVL.

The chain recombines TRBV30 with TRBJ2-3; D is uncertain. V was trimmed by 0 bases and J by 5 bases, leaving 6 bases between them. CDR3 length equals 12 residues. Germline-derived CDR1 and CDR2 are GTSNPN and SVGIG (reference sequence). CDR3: CAWSVRGDTQYF. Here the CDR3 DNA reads TGTGCCTGGAGTGTAAGAGGAGATACGCAGTATTTT.

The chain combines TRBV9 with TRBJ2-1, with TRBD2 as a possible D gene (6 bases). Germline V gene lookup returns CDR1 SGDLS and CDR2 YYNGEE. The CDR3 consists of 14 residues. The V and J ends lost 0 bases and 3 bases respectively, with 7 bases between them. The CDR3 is CASSVEAGYNEQFF. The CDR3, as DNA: TGTGCCAGCAGCGTAGAAGCGGGCTACAATGAGCAGTTCTTC.

The CDR3 reads CASSSANTGELFF. In nucleotides, the CDR3 is TGTGCCAGCAGCTCTGCGAACACCGGGGAGCTGTTTTTT. The chain couples TRBV7-8 to TRBJ2-2; D gene uncertain. The V end lost 4 bases, the J end lost 0 bases, and 3 bases lay between the germline ends. CDR3 length: 13 residues. The germline gives CDR1 SGHVS, CDR2 FQNEAQ.

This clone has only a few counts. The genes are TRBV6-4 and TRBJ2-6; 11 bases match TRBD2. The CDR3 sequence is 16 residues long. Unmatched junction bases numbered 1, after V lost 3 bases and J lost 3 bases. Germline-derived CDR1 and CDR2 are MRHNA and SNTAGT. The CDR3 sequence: CASSETSGSGANVLTF. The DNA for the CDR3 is TGTGCCAGCAGTGAAACTAGCGGGAGTGGGGCCAACGTCCTGACTTTC.

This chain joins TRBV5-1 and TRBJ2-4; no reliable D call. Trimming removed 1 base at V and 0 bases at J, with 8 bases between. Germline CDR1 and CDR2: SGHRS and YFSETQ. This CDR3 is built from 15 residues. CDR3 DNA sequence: TGCGCCAGCAGCTTGAGTTCCGGAGCCAAAAACATTCAGTACTTC. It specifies CASSLSSGAKNIQYF.

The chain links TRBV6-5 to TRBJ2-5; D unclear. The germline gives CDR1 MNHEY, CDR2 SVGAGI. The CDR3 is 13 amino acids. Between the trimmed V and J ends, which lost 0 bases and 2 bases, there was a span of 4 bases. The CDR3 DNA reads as TGTGCCAGCAGTTACTCGACTCAAGAGACCCAGTACTTC. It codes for CASSYSTQETQYF.